This T cell receptor (beta chain) derives from a study of T cell repertoires in cytomegalovirus infection. From the reads, TCRdb called clonotypes with MiXCR, one entry per CDR3 protein. Found here are approximately 750,000 distinct CDR3 sequences, 35% of them singletons; the top ten hold around 3%. A few counts support this clonotype. Trimming took off 1 base at V and 4 bases at J, with 11 bases between the two ends. The germline V gene encodes CDR1 MDHEN and CDR2 SYDVKM. This CDR3 is 14 amino acids long. This clonotype originated in a human donor in good health (CMV status not recorded). Some clones in this sample may be carry-over from other donors' samples. Material for sequencing was PBMCs. The chain recombines TRBV28 with TRBJ2-7; D is uncertain. CDR3 DNA: TGTGCCAGCAGTTTATTCTCCCCCGTATACGAGCAGTACTTC. It yields the protein CASSLFSPVYEQYF.